This TCR beta chain is from a study of metastatic and nonmetastatic thyroid tumors. Study-wide context: It was across blood and tumor or nodule tissue from malignant and benign thyroid patients that repertoires were compared. Study observations and caveats: For both blood and tumor, malignant thyroid tumors reportedly showed significantly higher TCR beta diversity than benign nodules did.

Until they underwent thyroid surgery, no patient had received any treatment. TCRdb re-called clones from the PCR reads using MiXCR. In the table there are roughly 90,000 clones, more than 12% of which are singletons. Turning to this clone: Its antigen is not known. One end of the junction does not line up with germline, which may come from a read error.

The specimen sequenced was blood. The TCR was taken from a female donor with papillary thyroid cancer or a benign thyroid nodule (not recorded which). Some clones in this sample may be carry-over from other donors' samples.

The CDR3 protein is CSARGPDRRNIEAFF. CDR3 in DNA: TGCAGTGCTAGAGGTCCTGACAGGAGGAACATTGAAGCTTTCTTT. The chain uses TRBV20-1 and TRBJ1-1, with a weak D call TRBD1 (6 bases). Germline-derived CDR1 and CDR2 are DFQATT and SNEGSKA (reference sequence). This CDR3 has 15 residues.